The clone carrying this T cell receptor beta chain was seen at least ten times. Its antigen is currently unknown. The authors enrolled newly diagnosed hyperthyroidism patients aged 18 to 65 with under 2 months' duration. The starting material, approximately 10 ml of fresh peripheral blood, provided the PBMCs. RNA transcripts yielded amplified TCR beta CDR3 regions. RT-PCR was first run with HTBI primers, then multiplex PCR in a second round. A single record per CDR3 protein comes from TCRdb applying MiXCR to the multiplex PCR reads. The table has a few hundred thousand distinct CDR3 sequences, just over 15% seen once. V lost 0 bases to trimming and J lost 0 bases, with 29 bases between them. CDR3 size: 22 residues. Germline CDR1 is MDHEN and CDR2 is SYDVKM. This sample is part of a study of Graves' ophthalmopathy and Graves' hyperthyroidism. Study-level background: Investigators collected peripheral blood at initial diagnosis, before any treatment was given.

General study points: For separating ophthalmopathy from stable hyperthyroidism, a 13-signature model gave approximately 90% sensitivity and roughly 78% specificity.

The sequencing input was peripheral blood. This sequence originates from a woman aged 18-35 years with stable Graves' hyperthyroidism. The gene calls are TRBV28 and TRBJ1-1, with a weak D call TRBD1 (6 bases). The CDR3 loop reads CASSLWFLGAFLTGDMNTEAFF. CDR3 nucleotides: TGTGCCAGCAGTTTATGGTTTTTGGGCGCGTTTTTGACGGGGGACATGAACACTGAAGCTTTCTTT. The full variable domain, with the rest looked up from reference TRBV28 and TRBJ1-1, is DVKVTQSSRYLVKRTGEKVFLECVQDMDHENMFWYRQDPGLGLRLIYFSYDVKMKEKGDIPEGYSVSREKKERFSLILESASTNQTSMYLCASSLWFLGAFLTGDMNTEAFFGQGTRLTVV.